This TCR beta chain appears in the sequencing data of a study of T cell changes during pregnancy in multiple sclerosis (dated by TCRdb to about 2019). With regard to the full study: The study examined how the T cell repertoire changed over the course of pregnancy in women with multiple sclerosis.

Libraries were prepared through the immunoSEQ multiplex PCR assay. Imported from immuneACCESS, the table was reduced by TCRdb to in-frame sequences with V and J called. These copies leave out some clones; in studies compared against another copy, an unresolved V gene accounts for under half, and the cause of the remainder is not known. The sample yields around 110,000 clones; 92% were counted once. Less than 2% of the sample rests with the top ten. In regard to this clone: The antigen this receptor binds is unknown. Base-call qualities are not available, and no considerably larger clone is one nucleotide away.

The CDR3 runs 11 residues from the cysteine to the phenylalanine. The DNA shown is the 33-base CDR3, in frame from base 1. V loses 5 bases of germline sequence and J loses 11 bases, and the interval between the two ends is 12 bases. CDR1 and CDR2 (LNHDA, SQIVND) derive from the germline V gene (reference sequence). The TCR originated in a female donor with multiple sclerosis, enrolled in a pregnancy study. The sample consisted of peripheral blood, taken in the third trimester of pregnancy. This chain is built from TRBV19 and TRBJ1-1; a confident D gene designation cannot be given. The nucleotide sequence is TGTGCCAGTAGTCTACGCGGAGGGGCTTTCTTT. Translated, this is CASSLRGGAFF.